One sample yielded the 29 T cell receptor beta chains listed below, sequenced in a study of CD4 T cells in relation to SARS-CoV-2 and coronaviruses. TCRdb's copy holds only in-frame clones and misses some; the assay was immunoSEQ multiplex PCR. Seen here are approximately 41,000 clones, about 80% observed once, and the top ten hold around 1.3%. No cognate antigen is known for these TCRs. Sequenced: naive CD4+ T cells from PBMCs, cultured in vitro. Subset noted: naive CD4+ T cells isolated by negative enrichment. The receptors shown here come from an adult with COVID-19.

V is TRBV2 and J is TRBJ2-2, with TRBD1 matching over 9 bases. Germline values: CDR1 SNHLY, CDR2 FYNNEI. The CDR3 runs to 15 residues. Trimming at V came to 6 bases and at J to 6 bases, leaving 8 bases not matched to a gene. CDR3 nucleotide sequence: TGTGCCAGCAGCCTGGGGACAGGGTCCTCCGGGGAGCTGTTTTTT. Amino acid sequence: CASSLGTGSSGELFF.

This chain links TRBV5-6 with TRBJ2-7, with 9 bases fitting TRBD1. J lost 3 bases, V lost 5 bases, and 9 bases had no gene match. CDR1 and CDR2 from the germline V gene are SGHDT and YYEEEE. The CDR3 runs 15 residues. The chain's CDR3 is CASSGTGTGYYEQYF. CDR3 sequence (DNA): TGTGCCAGCAGTGGGACAGGGACAGGTTACTACGAGCAGTACTTC.

DNA for the CDR3: TGCGCCAGCAGCCTAAACAGGGCCGATCCTCATGGCTACACCTTC. Amino acids: CASSLNRADPHGYTF. The chain links TRBV5-1 to TRBJ1-2; maybe TRBD1 (6 bases). The CDR3 is 15 residues long. V lost 4 bases to trimming and J lost 6 bases, with 19 bases between them. Germline lookup yields CDR1 SGHRS and CDR2 YFSETQ.

The V call is TRBV28, the J call TRBJ2-1, with 9 bases aligning to TRBD2. The trim removed 6 bases at V and 13 bases at J, leaving 10 bases unmatched. This CDR3 has 13 residues. The germline V gene encodes CDR1 MDHEN and CDR2 SYDVKM. The CDR3, as DNA: TGTGCCAGCAGGACCAAACCGGGACTAGCCCAGTTCTTC. It encodes CASRTKPGLAQFF.

The chain carries TRBV28 and TRBJ2-7; the D gene is possibly TRBD2 (5 bases). V was clipped by 6 bases and J by 5 bases, with 11 bases between them. Germline lookup yields CDR1 MDHEN and CDR2 SYDVKM. CDR3 length: 12 residues. CDR3 loop: CASSITSDEQYF. CDR3 nucleotide sequence: TGTGCCAGCAGCATTACTAGTGACGAGCAGTACTTC. Full variable domain (rest looked up from reference TRBV28 and TRBJ2-7): DVKVTQSSRYLVKRTGEKVFLECVQDMDHENMFWYRQDPGLGLRLIYFSYDVKMKEKGDIPEGYSVSREKKERFSLILESASTNQTSMYLCASSITSDEQYFGPGTRLTVT.

The V and J genes are TRBV27 and TRBJ2-3; D could derive from TRBD1 or TRBD2 (6 bases each). The CDR3 covers 11 residues. CDR1 is MNHEY and CDR2 is SMNVEV in the germline V gene (reference sequence). The V end lost 10 bases, the J end lost 4 bases, and 9 bases lay between the germline ends. Written as DNA, the CDR3 is TGTGCCATAAGGGGGGCAGATACGCAGTATTTT. Translating gives CAIRGADTQYF.

The chain links TRBV13 to TRBJ2-1, with no clear D. The CDR3 covers 13 residues. V was pared by 2 bases and J by 7 bases, with 9 bases between. The germline V gene encodes CDR1 PRHDT and CDR2 FYEKMQ (reference sequence). The CDR3 is CASSLPSRNEQFF. The CDR3 DNA follows: TGTGCCAGCAGCTTACCTTCACGGAATGAGCAGTTCTTC.

The rearrangement links TRBV3-1 (or the pseudogene TRBV3-2) to TRBJ1-3; D remains ambiguous. CDR3 length: 16 amino acids. Trimming cost V 0 bases and J 4 bases, with 13 bases left between them. CDR1 is LGHDT, CDR2 YNNKEL, per germline (reference sequence). The CDR3 coding sequence is TGTGCCAGCAGCCAAGAACTACCTCAGGTGGGAAACACCATATATTTT. Translation gives CASSQELPQVGNTIYF.

This chain uses TRBV19 with TRBJ1-3; TRBD1 matches 7 bases. Trimming cost V 7 bases and J 0 bases; bases outside gene matches: 9. Germline lookup yields CDR1 LNHDA and CDR2 SQIVND (reference sequence). This CDR3 is 16 amino acids long. CDR3 sequence reads: CASTGTEYYSGNTIYF. The CDR3 coding sequence is TGTGCCAGTACTGGGACAGAATATTACTCTGGAAACACCATATATTTT.

V gene TRBV28 combines with J gene TRBJ2-2; 8 positions match TRBD1. The CDR3 spans 16 residues. Germline CDR1 is MDHEN and CDR2 is SYDVKM. V dropped 5 bases and J dropped 1; count of bases not matched to a gene: 6. The CDR3 reads CASSRTGRRNTGELFF. The CDR3 coding sequence is TGTGCCAGCAGTCGGACAGGGAGGAGGAACACCGGGGAGCTGTTTTTT.

The rearrangement joins TRBV5-5 to TRBJ2-1; 13 nucleotides agree with TRBD2. V dropped 3 bases and J dropped 8; count of bases not matched to a gene: 5. The germline CDR1 and CDR2 sequences are SGHKS and YYEKEE (reference sequence). This CDR3 has 15 amino acids. The CDR3 reads CASSSLAGGPYEQFF. CDR3 nucleotide sequence: TGTGCCAGCAGCTCACTAGCGGGAGGGCCGTATGAGCAGTTCTTC.

This clone was detected only a few times. V usage is TRBV7-3 and J usage is TRBJ2-2; tentative D call: TRBD2 (6 bases). Trimming left V 1 base short and J 2 bases short, with 11 bases between. The CDR3 is 16 amino acids. CDR1 SGHTA and CDR2 FQGTGA come from the germline V gene. The CDR3 nucleotides are TGTGCCAGCAGCTTAATCCCGGGAGCAAACACCGGGGAGCTGTTTTTT. Amino acid sequence: CASSLIPGANTGELFF.

This chain links TRBV6-6 with TRBJ2-2; the match to TRBD2 covers 10 bases. The V and J ends lost 6 bases and 3 bases, in that order; junction bases with no gene match: 4. Germline values: CDR1 MNHNY, CDR2 SVGAGI (reference sequence). The length of the CDR3 is 15 residues. The CDR3 DNA reads TGTGCCAGCAGATGGACTAGCGGTTACACCGGGGAGCTGTTTTTT. Translating it yields CASRWTSGYTGELFF.

The chain joins TRBV9 to TRBJ2-2; D is uncertain. Germline loops: CDR1 SGDLS, CDR2 YYNGEE. Between the trimmed V and J ends, which lost 1 base and 6 bases, there was a span of 10 bases. CDR3 length: 14 residues. In DNA form, the CDR3 reads TGTGCCAGCAGCGTACAAACTACCCCCGGGGAGCTGTTTTTT. Translating gives CASSVQTTPGELFF.

The V and J genes are TRBV7-9 and TRBJ2-5; 12 nucleotides line up with TRBD2. With V trimmed by 5 bases and J by 4 bases, 8 bases remained unmatched. The CDR3 contains 16 residues. Germline V lookup: CDR1 SEHNR, CDR2 FQNEAQ (reference sequence). The CDR3 sequence is CASSLGLAGRGETQYF. The CDR3 DNA reads as TGTGCCAGCAGCCTTGGACTAGCGGGAAGGGGAGAGACCCAGTACTTC.

The V and J genes are TRBV10-2 and TRBJ2-7; D may match TRBD1 or TRBD2 (6 bases each). The CDR3 runs to 14 residues. Trimming took 6 bases from V and 2 from J, leaving 14 bases between them. Germline values: CDR1 WSHSY, CDR2 SAAADI. For the CDR3, the DNA is TGCGCCAGCAGACAGGGCGCGGGGCCCTACGAGCAGTACTTC. Translation: CASRQGAGPYEQYF.

The chain carries TRBV6-5 and TRBJ1-1; no clear D gene. V was shortened by 10 bases and J by 0 bases, with 12 bases between the two germline ends. Looked up from germline, CDR1 is MNHEY and CDR2 is SVGAGI. CDR3 length: 13 amino acids. CDR3 nucleotides: TGTGCCACTTACAGAAACATGAACACTGAAGCTTTCTTT. Its translation is CATYRNMNTEAFF.

The chain is built from TRBV5-6 and TRBJ2-7; D unclear. Deletions cut 2 bases from V and 6 bases from J, with 9 bases between. The CDR3 loop spans 12 amino acids. CDR1 and CDR2 (germline): SGHDT, YYEEEE. CDR3 nucleotides: TGTGCCAGCAGCTTCTCGAGTGGCGAGCAGTACTTC. The encoded protein is CASSFSSGEQYF.

This clone was observed a few times. The chain carries TRBV5-1 and TRBJ2-1; no definite D call. Trimming took off 0 bases at V and 0 bases at J, with 1 base between the two ends. Germline values: CDR1 SGHRS, CDR2 YFSETQ. The CDR3 extends over 13 amino acids. This CDR3 is CASSLGSYNEQFF. DNA for the CDR3: TGCGCCAGCAGCTTGGGCTCCTACAATGAGCAGTTCTTC.

The gene calls are TRBV18 and TRBJ2-3, with D perhaps matching TRBD1 (6 bases). The V end was cut by 0 bases, the J end by 0 bases, with 13 bases between. Germline V gene data show CDR1 as KGHSH and CDR2 as LQKENI. CDR3 length equals 17 residues. The CDR3 nucleotides are TGTGCCAGCTCACCACCGATCGGCAGGGGAAGCACAGATACGCAGTATTTT. Amino acids: CASSPPIGRGSTDTQYF.

The J gene is TRBJ2-2, the V gene TRBV5-6; D is unclear. Trimming took 7 bases from V and 5 from J, leaving 12 bases between them. CDR1 is SGHDT and CDR2 is YYEEEE in the germline V gene. CDR3 length: 13 residues. The CDR3, as DNA: TGTGCCAGCGGGGTTCTAGGTACCGGGGAGCTGTTTTTT. Protein product: CASGVLGTGELFF.

J is TRBJ2-2 and V is TRBV7-9; D might be TRBD2 (5 bases). CDR3 size: 12 residues. Deletions cut 8 bases from V and 4 bases from J, with 8 bases between. Germline loops: CDR1 SEHNR, CDR2 FQNEAQ (reference sequence). CDR3 bases: TGTGCCAGCCTGGAGGTCACCGGGGAGCTGTTTTTT. Residues: CASLEVTGELFF.

V gene TRBV7-2 combines with J gene TRBJ2-7, with D possibly TRBD2 on 6 matching bases. Trimming took 1 base from V and 3 from J, leaving 7 bases between them. From germline, CDR1 is SGHTA and CDR2 FQGNSA. The CDR3 has 13 amino acids. For the CDR3, the DNA is TGTGCCAGCAGCTTAGGGGGGGACTACGAGCAGTACTTC. It encodes CASSLGGDYEQYF.

The CDR3 DNA is TGTGCCAGCAGTTTCGCGTCAGGTAACACAGATACGCAGTATTTT. This codes for CASSFASGNTDTQYF. The chain employs TRBV28 and TRBJ2-3; D remains ambiguous. Germline loops: CDR1 MDHEN, CDR2 SYDVKM. Trimming removed 3 bases from V and 2 bases from J, with 12 bases in between. The CDR3 length is 15 residues. Using reference TRBV28 and TRBJ2-3 for the parts outside the CDR3, the full variable domain is DVKVTQSSRYLVKRTGEKVFLECVQDMDHENMFWYRQDPGLGLRLIYFSYDVKMKEKGDIPEGYSVSREKKERFSLILESASTNQTSMYLCASSFASGNTDTQYFGPGTRLTVL.

This clone has only one observation. This chain uses TRBV5-4 with TRBJ2-2; 8 nucleotides align to TRBD2. CDR3 length: 16 residues. Trimming took 1 base from V and 8 from J; bases not matched to a gene: 10. CDR1 is SGHNT and CDR2 is YYREEE in the germline V gene (reference sequence). The CDR3 is CASSLPTSGLGGELFF. The CDR3 DNA sequence: TGTGCCAGCAGCTTGCCTACTAGCGGACTTGGGGGGGAGCTGTTTTTT.

The chain is built from TRBV5-4 and TRBJ1-1; D ambiguous. The germline CDR1 and CDR2 sequences are SGHNT and YYREEE (reference sequence). This CDR3 is built from 15 residues. V lost 0 bases and J lost 2, with 11 bases in between. The CDR3 loop reads CASSLDSGINTEAFF. Written as DNA, the CDR3 is TGTGCCAGCAGCTTGGATTCCGGGATAAACACTGAAGCTTTCTTT.

The chain has TRBV7-2 and TRBJ2-2; no definite D call. CDR1 and CDR2 (germline): SGHTA, FQGNSA. Trimming stripped 3 bases from V and 0 bases from J, with 8 bases between. The CDR3 consists of 15 residues. The CDR3 coding sequence is TGTGCCAGCAGCTTGGGGTACGCGAACACCGGGGAGCTGTTTTTT. It translates to CASSLGYANTGELFF.

This clone has a single count. This chain uses TRBV2 with TRBJ1-1; D unclear. Trimming left V 0 bases short and J 2 bases short, with 7 bases between. Germline CDR1 reads SNHLY; CDR2 reads FYNNEI. CDR3 length: 14 amino acids. The CDR3 spells CASSEAMSNTEAFF. CDR3 coding DNA: TGTGCCAGCAGTGAAGCAATGAGTAACACTGAAGCTTTCTTT.

The chain has TRBV5-6 and TRBJ2-5; the D gene is possibly TRBD1 (6 bases). CDR3 size: 16 residues. Trimming cost V 2 bases and J 4 bases, with 18 bases left between them. The germline V gene has CDR1 SGHDT and CDR2 YYEEEE. The CDR3 nucleotides read TGTGCCAGCAGCTTCGGTCTAGTTACAGGGTCAGAGACCCAGTACTTC. Translation gives CASSFGLVTGSETQYF.